This T cell receptor (beta chain) comes out of a study of OX40 agonist ivuxolimab in advanced cancers. Background on the study: Earlier treatment with anti-PD-1, anti-PD-L1 or anti-CTLA-4 was permitted, and around 36% had received some. Overall study findings and caveats: Antigen specificity of clonally expanded peripheral T cells was not established.

This CDR3 spans 15 amino acids. Looked up from germline, CDR1 is SQVTM and CDR2 is ANQGSEA. The ends were cut back, 6 bases at V and 0 bases at J, with 17 bases in the middle. As concerns this clone: Its specificity is not known.

The assay was immunoSEQ multiplex PCR, and TCRdb's table has in-frame clones only and misses some. The table has some 29,000 clones, 85% to 90% seen once. The sample here was CD4+ or CD8+ T cells sorted from blood, taken in a trial of the OX40 agonist ivuxolimab. This TCR derives from an adult with an advanced solid tumor such as melanoma, head and neck, liver or kidney cancer. The V call is TRBV29-1, the J call TRBJ1-1; maybe TRBD1 (6 bases). The CDR3 region is CSVAGRGGMNTEAFF. CDR3 nucleotides: TGCAGCGTGGCGGGAAGAGGGGGGATGAACACTGAAGCTTTCTTT.